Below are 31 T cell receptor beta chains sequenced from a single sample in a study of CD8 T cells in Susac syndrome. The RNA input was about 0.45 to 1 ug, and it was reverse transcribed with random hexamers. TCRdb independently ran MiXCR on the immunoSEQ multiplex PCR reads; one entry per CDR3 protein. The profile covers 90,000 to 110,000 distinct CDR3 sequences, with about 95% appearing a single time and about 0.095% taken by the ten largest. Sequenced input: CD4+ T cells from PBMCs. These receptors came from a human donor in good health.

CDR3 bases: TGTGCCACCCGGGACAGGGACTTTAACACCGGGGAGCTGTTTTTT. It specifies CATRDRDFNTGELFF. The rearrangement links TRBV15 to TRBJ2-2, with 9 bases identical to TRBD1. Per the germline V gene, CDR1 is LNHNV and CDR2 is YYDKDF (reference sequence). The junction had 6 bases not matched to a gene; V was cut back by 8 bases and J by 2 bases. This CDR3 region has 15 residues.

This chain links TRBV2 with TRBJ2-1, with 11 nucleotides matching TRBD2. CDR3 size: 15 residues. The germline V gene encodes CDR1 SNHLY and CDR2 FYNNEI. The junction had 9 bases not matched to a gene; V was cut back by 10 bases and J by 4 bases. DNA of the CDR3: TGTGCCACCTCCATAACTAGCGGGGGATACAATGAGCAGTTCTTC. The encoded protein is CATSITSGGYNEQFF.

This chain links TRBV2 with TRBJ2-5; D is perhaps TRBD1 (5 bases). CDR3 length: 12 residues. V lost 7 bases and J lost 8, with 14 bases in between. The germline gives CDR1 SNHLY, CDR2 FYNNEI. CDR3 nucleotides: TGTGCCAGCACCCTGCCAAGGGGCACCCAGTACTTC. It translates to CASTLPRGTQYF. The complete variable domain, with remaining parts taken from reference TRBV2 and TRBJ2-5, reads EPEVTQTPSHQVTQMGQEVILRCVPISNHLYFYWYRQILGQKVEFLVSFYNNEISEKSEIFDDQFSVERPDGSNFTLKIRSTKLEDSAMYFCASTLPRGTQYFGPGTRLLVL.

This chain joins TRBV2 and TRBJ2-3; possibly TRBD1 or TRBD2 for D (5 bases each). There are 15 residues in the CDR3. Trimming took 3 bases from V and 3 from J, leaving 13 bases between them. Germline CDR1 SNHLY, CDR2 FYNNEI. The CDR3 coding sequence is TGTGCCAGCAGTGACGAGGGGACGGGTACAGATACGCAGTATTTT. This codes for CASSDEGTGTDTQYF.

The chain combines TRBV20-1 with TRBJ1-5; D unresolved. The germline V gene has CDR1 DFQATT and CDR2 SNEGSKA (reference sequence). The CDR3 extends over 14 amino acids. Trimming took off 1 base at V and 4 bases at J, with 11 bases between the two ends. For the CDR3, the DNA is TGCAGTGCTAGAGGAGGGAGTATTAATCAGCCCCAGCATTTT. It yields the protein CSARGGSINQPQHF.

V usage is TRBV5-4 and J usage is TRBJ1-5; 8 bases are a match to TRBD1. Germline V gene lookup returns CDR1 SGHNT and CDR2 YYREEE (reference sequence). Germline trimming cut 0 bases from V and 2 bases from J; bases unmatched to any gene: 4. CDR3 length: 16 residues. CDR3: CASSLAPGQGNQPQHF. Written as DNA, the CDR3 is TGTGCCAGCAGCTTGGCCCCGGGACAGGGCAATCAGCCCCAGCATTTT.

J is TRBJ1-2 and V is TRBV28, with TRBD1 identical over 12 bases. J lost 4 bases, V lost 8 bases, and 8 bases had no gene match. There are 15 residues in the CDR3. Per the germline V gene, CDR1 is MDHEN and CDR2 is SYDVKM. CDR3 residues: CASSNPGQGAYGYTF. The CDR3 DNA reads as TGTGCCAGCTCTAACCCGGGACAGGGGGCCTATGGCTACACCTTC.

The CDR3 DNA sequence: TGTGCCAGCAGCCAGATTCAGGGGAAGACTGAAGCTTTCTTT. Translation gives CASSQIQGKTEAFF. The rearrangement links TRBV3-1 to TRBJ1-1, with D possibly matching TRBD1 (6 bases). Trimming removed 3 bases from V and 5 bases from J, with 13 bases in between. Germline assignment: CDR1 LGHDT and CDR2 YNNKEL (reference sequence). The length of the CDR3 is 14 residues. Full variable domain (outside the CDR3, taken from reference TRBV3-1 and TRBJ1-1): DTAVSQTPKYLVTQMGNDKSIKCEQNLGHDTMYWYKQDSKKFLKIMFSYNNKELIINETVPNRFSPKSPDKAHLNLHINSLELGDSAVYFCASSQIQGKTEAFFGQGTRLTVV.

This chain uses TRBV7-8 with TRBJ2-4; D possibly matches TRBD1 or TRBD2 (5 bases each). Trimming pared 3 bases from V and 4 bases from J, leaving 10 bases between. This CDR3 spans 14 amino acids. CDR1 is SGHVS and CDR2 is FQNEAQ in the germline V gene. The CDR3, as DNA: TGTGCCAGCAGCTTCAGGGACCTTAAAAACATTCAGTACTTC. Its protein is CASSFRDLKNIQYF.

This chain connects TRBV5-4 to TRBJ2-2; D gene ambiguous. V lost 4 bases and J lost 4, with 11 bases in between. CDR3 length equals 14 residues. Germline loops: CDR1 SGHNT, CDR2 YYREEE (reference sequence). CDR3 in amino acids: CASSPPDRTGELFF. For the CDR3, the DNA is TGTGCCAGCAGCCCACCCGATCGCACCGGGGAGCTGTTTTTT.

This CDR3 reads CASSLAFQGRGYTF. The CDR3 bases are TGTGCCAGCAGCTTAGCGTTCCAGGGAAGGGGCTACACCTTC. The chain links TRBV7-2 to TRBJ1-2; maybe TRBD1 (5 bases). Deletions cut 0 bases from V and 8 bases from J, with 13 bases between. This CDR3 has 14 amino acids. In germline, CDR1 is SGHTA, CDR2 FQGNSA.

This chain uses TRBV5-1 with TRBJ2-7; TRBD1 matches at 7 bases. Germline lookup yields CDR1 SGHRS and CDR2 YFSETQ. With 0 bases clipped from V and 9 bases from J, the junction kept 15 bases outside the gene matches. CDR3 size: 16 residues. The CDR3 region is CASSLGITGTDLGQYF. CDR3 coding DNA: TGCGCCAGCAGCTTGGGCATTACCGGGACAGACTTGGGGCAGTACTTC.

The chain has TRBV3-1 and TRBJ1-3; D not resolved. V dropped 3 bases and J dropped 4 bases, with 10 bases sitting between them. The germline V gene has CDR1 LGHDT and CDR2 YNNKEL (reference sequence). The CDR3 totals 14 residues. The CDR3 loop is CASSQASVGNTIYF. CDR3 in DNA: TGTGCCAGCAGCCAGGCCTCAGTGGGAAACACCATATATTTT. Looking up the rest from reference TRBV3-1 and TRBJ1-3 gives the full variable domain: DTAVSQTPKYLVTQMGNDKSIKCEQNLGHDTMYWYKQDSKKFLKIMFSYNNKELIINETVPNRFSPKSPDKAHLNLHINSLELGDSAVYFCASSQASVGNTIYFGEGSWLTVV.

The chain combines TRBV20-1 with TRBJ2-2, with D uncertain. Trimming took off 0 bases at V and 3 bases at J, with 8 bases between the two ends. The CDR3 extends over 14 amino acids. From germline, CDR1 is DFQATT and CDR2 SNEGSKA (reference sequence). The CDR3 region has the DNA TGCAGTGCTAGAGATGTGGAGCACACCGGGGAGCTGTTTTTT. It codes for CSARDVEHTGELFF.

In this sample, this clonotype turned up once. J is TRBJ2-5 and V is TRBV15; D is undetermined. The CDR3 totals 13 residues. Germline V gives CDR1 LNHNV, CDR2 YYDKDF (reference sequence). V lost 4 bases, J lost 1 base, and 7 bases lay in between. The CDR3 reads CATSNAVQETQYF. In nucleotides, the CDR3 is TGTGCCACCAGCAACGCAGTCCAAGAGACCCAGTACTTC.

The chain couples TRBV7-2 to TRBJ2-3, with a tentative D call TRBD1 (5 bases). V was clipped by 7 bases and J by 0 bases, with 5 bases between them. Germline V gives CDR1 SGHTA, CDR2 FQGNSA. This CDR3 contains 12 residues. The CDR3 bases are TGTGCCAGCACAGGGAGCACAGATACGCAGTATTTT. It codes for CASTGSTDTQYF. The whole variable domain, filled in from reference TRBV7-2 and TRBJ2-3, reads GAGVSQSPSNKVTEKGKDVELRCDPISGHTALYWYRQSLGQGLEFLIYFQGNSAPDKSGLPSDRFSAERTGGSVSTLTIQRTQQEDSAVYLCASTGSTDTQYFGPGTRLTVL.

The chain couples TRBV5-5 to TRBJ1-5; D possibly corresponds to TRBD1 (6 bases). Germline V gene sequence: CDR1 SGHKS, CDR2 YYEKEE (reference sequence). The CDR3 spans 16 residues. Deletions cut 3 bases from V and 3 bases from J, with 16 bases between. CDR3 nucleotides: TGTGCCAGCAGCTCGCTCGGGAGGGGGGACAATCAGCCCCAGCATTTT. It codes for CASSSLGRGDNQPQHF.

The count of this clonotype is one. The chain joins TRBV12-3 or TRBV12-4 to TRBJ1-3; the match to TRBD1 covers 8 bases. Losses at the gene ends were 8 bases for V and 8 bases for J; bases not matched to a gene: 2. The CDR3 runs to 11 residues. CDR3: CASGQGYTIYF. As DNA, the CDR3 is TGTGCCAGCGGACAGGGATACACCATATATTTT.

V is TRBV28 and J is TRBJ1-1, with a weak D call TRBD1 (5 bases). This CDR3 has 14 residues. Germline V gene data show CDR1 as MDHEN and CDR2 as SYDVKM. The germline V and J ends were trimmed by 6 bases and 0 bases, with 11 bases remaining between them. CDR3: CASRPGTLNTEAFF. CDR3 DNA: TGTGCCAGCAGACCTGGGACCCTGAACACTGAAGCTTTCTTT.

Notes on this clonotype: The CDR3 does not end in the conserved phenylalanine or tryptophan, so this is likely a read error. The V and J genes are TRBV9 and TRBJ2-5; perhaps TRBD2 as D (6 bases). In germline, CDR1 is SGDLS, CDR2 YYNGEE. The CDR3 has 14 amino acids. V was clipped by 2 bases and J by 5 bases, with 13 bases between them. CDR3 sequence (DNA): TGTGCCAGCAGCGTTGGGGGGACGATGGAGACCCAGTACTTG. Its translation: CASSVGGTMETQYL.

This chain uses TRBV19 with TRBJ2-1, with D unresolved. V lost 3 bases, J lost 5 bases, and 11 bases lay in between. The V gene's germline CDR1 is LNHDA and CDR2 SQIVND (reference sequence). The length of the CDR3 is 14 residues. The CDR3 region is CASSINRADNEQFF. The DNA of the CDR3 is TGTGCCAGTAGTATCAATCGGGCCGACAATGAGCAGTTCTTC.

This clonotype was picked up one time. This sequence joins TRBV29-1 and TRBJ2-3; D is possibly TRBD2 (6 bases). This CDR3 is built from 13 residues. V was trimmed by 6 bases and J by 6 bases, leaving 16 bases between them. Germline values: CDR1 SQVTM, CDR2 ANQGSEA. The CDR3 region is CSVPWTIPDTQYF. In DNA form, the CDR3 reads TGCAGCGTACCTTGGACTATCCCGGATACGCAGTATTTT.

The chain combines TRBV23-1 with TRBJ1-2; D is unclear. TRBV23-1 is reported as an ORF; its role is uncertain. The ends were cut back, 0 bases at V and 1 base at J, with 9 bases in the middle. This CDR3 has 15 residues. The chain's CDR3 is CASSQSSQSNYGYTF. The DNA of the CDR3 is TGCGCCAGCAGTCAATCGAGTCAGAGTAACTATGGCTACACCTTC.

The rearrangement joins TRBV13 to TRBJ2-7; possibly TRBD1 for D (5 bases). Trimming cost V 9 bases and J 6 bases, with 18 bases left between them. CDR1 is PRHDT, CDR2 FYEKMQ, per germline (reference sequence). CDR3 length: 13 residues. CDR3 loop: CASNAGPQGEQYF. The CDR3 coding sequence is TGTGCCAGTAATGCCGGGCCGCAGGGCGAGCAGTACTTC.

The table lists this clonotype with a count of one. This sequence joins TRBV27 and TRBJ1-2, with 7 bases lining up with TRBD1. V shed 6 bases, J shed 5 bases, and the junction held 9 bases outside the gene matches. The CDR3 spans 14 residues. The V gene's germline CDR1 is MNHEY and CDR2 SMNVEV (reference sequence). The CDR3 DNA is TGTGCCAGCAGCCTGACAGGGACCGTGTATGGCTACACCTTC. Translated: CASSLTGTVYGYTF.

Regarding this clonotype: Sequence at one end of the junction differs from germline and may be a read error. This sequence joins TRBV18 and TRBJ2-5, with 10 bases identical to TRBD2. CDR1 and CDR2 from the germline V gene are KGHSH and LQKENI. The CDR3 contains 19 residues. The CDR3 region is CASSPVILAGTAFQESQYF. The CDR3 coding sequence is TGTGCCAGCTCACCAGTCATACTAGCGGGAACCGCTTTCCAAGAGTCCCAGTACTTC.

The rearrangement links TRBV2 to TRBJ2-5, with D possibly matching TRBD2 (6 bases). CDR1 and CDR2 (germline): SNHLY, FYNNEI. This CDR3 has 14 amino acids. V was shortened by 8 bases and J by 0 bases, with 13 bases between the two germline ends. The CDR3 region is CASRPSGYQETQYF. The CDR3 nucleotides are TGTGCCAGCCGACCAAGCGGGTACCAAGAGACCCAGTACTTC.

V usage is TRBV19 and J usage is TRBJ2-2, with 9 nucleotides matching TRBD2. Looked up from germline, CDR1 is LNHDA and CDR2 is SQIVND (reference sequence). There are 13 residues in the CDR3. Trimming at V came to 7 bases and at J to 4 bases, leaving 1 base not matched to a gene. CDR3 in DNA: TGTGCCAGTACTAGCGGGGTCACCGGGGAGCTGTTTTTT. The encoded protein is CASTSGVTGELFF. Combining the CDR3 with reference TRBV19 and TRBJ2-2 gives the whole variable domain DGGITQSPKYLFRKEGQNVTLSCEQNLNHDAMYWYRQDPGQGLRLIYYSQIVNDFQKGDIAEGYSVSREKKESFPLTVTSAQKNPTAFYLCASTSGVTGELFFGEGSRLTVL.

The CDR3 DNA follows: TGTGCCAGCAGCCCCTGGACTAGCGGCAATGAGCAGTTCTTC. Translated: CASSPWTSGNEQFF. The V call is TRBV9, the J call TRBJ2-1; 10 positions match TRBD2. Germline-derived CDR1 and CDR2 are SGDLS and YYNGEE. J was trimmed by 6 bases and V by 4 bases; bases with no gene match: 4. The CDR3 has 14 residues.

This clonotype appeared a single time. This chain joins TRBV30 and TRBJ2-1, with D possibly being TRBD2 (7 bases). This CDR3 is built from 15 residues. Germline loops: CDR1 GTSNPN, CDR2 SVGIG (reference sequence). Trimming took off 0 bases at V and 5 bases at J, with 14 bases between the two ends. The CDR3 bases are TGTGCCTGGAGTGTGACGACGCGGGGGCACAATGAGCAGTTCTTC. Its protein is CAWSVTTRGHNEQFF.

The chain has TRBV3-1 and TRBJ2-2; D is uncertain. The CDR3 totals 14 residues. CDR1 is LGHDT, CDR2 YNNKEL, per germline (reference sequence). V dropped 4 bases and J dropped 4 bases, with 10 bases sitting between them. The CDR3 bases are TGTGCCAGCAGCCCTGTACTACCCACCGGGGAGCTGTTTTTT. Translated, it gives CASSPVLPTGELFF.